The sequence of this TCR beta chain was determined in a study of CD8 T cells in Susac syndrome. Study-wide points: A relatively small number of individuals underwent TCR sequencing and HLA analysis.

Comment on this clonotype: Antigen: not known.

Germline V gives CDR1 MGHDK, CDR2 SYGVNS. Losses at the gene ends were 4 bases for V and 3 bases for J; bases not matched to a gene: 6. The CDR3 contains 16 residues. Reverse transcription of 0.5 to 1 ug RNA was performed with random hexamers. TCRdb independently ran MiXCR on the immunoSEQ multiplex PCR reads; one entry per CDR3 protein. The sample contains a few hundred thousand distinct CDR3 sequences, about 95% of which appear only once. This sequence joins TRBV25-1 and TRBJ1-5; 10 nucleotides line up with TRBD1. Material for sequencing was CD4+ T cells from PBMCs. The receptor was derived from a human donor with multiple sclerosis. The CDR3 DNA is TGTGCCAGCAGTGCTAAGACAGGGGGCATCAATCAGCCCCAGCATTTT. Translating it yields CASSAKTGGINQPQHF.